This T cell receptor (beta chain) was captured by sequencing in a study of read filtering for tumor transcriptome and immune sequencing. V dropped 5 bases and J dropped 7; count of bases not matched to a gene: 9. CDR3 length: 15 residues. CDR1 and CDR2 from the germline V gene are SGHNT and YENEEA. This clonotype was seen at least ten times. Molecular barcoded adaptors covering alpha/delta and beta/gamma chains were used on 400 ng RNA. TCRdb itself ran the reads through MiXCR, one entry per CDR3 protein. The table records approximately 50,000 distinct CDR3 sequences, approximately 22% of them present only once.

The TCR sequence derives from a donor aged 40 or older with multiple myeloma. The sequencing input was a population of CD138-negative cells sorted from bone marrow. The J gene is TRBJ2-7, the V gene TRBV11-3, with 12 nucleotides matching TRBD1. The CDR3 region has the DNA TGTGCCAGCAGCGCCCCGGGACAGGGGGCGTGGGAGCAGTACTTC. Translating gives CASSAPGQGAWEQYF.